The rows below give T cell receptor beta chains drawn from one sample of a study of T cell responses to AZD1222 COVID-19 vaccine. Sequencing was performed with immunoSEQ multiplex PCR; in TCRdb, only in-frame clones are kept and a portion is missing. The profile shows roughly 100,000 clones, about four fifths of them singletons. This material consisted of peripheral blood, taken on day 0 of AZD1222 vaccination. The receptors derive from an adult in good health. Both conserved end residues are part of each CDR3. D genes are given only for firm matches. Expanded clones are given a class, and other clones once, few, many or no size at all.

J gene	D gene	V gene	clone size	CDR3 protein	CDR3 DNA
TRBJ1-1	NA	TRBV19	NA	CASIWTDEAFF	TGTGCCAGTATCTGGACAGACGAAGCTTTCTTT
TRBJ1-1	TRBD1	TRBV5-1	NA	CASSLVAGGTTEAFF	TGCGCCAGCAGCTTGGTTGCAGGGGGTACCACTGAAGCTTTCTTT
TRBJ2-3	NA	TRBV10-2	NA	CASSVSTDTQYF	TGCGCCAGCTCCGTAAGCACAGATACGCAGTATTTT
TRBJ1-2	NA	TRBV28	NA	CASSPTNYGYTF	TGTGCCAGCAGCCCCACCAACTATGGCTACACCTTC
TRBJ1-1	NA	TRBV4-1	NA	CASSHPLGDPGEAFF	TGCGCCAGCAGCCATCCTCTCGGTGACCCGGGGGAAGCTTTCTTT
TRBJ1-2	NA	TRBV28	NA	CASSSSATGFNYGYTF	TGTGCCAGCAGTAGCTCTGCGACAGGATTTAACTATGGCTACACCTTC
TRBJ1-5	NA	TRBV6-2/TRBV6-3	NA	CASSYKGNQPQHF	TGTGCCAGCAGTTACAAGGGGAATCAGCCCCAGCATTTT
TRBJ2-2	NA	TRBV5-1	NA	CASSLFGPNTGELFF	TGCGCCAGCAGCTTGTTTGGCCCGAACACCGGGGAGCTGTTTTTT
TRBJ2-4	NA	TRBV5-5	NA	CASSLEVSYVGKNIQYF	TGTGCCAGCAGCTTGGAGGTTAGCTACGTTGGCAAAAACATTCAGTACTTC
TRBJ2-5	NA	TRBV9	once	CASSVEPELSKTQYF	TGTGCCAGCAGCGTAGAGCCTGAGCTGAGTAAGACCCAGTACTTC
TRBJ2-6	NA	TRBV6-5	NA	CASSSISSGANVLTF	TGTGCCAGCAGTTCCATAAGCTCTGGGGCCAACGTCCTGACTTTC
TRBJ2-2	TRBD2	TRBV5-4	NA	CASSSGGVNTGELFF	TGTGCCAGCAGCTCCGGGGGGGTGAACACCGGGGAGCTGTTTTTT
TRBJ1-5	NA	TRBV7-2	NA	CASKPTGLPNQPQHF	TGTGCCAGCAAACCTACAGGACTTCCGAATCAGCCCCAGCATTTT
TRBJ2-2	NA	TRBV12-3/TRBV12-4	NA	CASRSAGVGELFF	TGTGCCAGCAGATCGGCCGGGGTCGGGGAGCTGTTTTTT
TRBJ1-2	NA	TRBV27	NA	CASSLEAGKNYGYTF	TGTGCCAGCAGTTTAGAAGCAGGGAAAAACTATGGCTACACCTTC
TRBJ1-5	TRBD1	TRBV28	NA	CASSLGQGNQPQHF	TGTGCCAGCAGTTTGGGACAGGGTAATCAGCCCCAGCATTTT
TRBJ2-1	TRBD2	TRBV11-2	NA	CASSLDGTSGTFRSYNEQFF	TGTGCCAGCAGCTTAGACGGGACTAGCGGGACCTTTCGCTCCTACAATGAGCAGTTCTTC
TRBJ1-1	NA	TRBV11-2	NA	CASSLSISIMNTEAFF	TGTGCCAGCAGCTTATCGATCTCTATCATGAACACTGAAGCTTTCTTT
TRBJ1-1	NA	TRBV27	NA	CATWGTPGTEAFF	TGTGCCACCTGGGGCACGCCAGGGACTGAAGCTTTCTTT
TRBJ2-1	NA	TRBV6-5	NA	CASRRGSVGDNEQFF	TGTGCCAGCAGGCGGGGATCCGTTGGTGACAATGAGCAGTTCTTC
TRBJ2-7	NA	TRBV11-3	NA	CASSSSDTTYEQYF	TGTGCCAGCAGCAGCTCGGACACAACCTACGAGCAGTACTTC
TRBJ2-1	NA	TRBV18	NA	CASSPGLHNEQFF	TGTGCCAGCTCACCAGGTTTACACAATGAGCAGTTCTTC
TRBJ1-2	NA	TRBV7-9	NA	CASSQGQFNYGYTF	TGTGCCAGCAGCCAAGGACAGTTTAACTATGGCTACACCTTC
TRBJ1-5	NA	TRBV28	NA	CASSLGVGNQPQHF	TGTGCCAGCAGTCTAGGGGTAGGGAATCAGCCCCAGCATTTT
TRBJ2-3	NA	TRBV24-1	NA	CATSRDSFTDTQYF	TGTGCCACCAGCCGGGACTCCTTCACAGATACGCAGTATTTT